This TCR beta chain was retrieved from a study of T-cell memory formation after mild COVID-19. Per the germline V gene, CDR1 is SGHRS and CDR2 is YFSETQ. J gave up 2 bases and V 0 bases, and 4 bases lay outside the gene matches. CDR3 length: 16 amino acids. Study conclusions and caveats: Contracting CD8+ clones were enriched in EMRA, CD4+ mainly in CM and EM.

TCR alpha and TCR beta cDNA libraries carrying sample barcodes and UMIs came from 5'RACE with constant-segment primers. In TCRdb, the 5' RACE reads were re-called with MiXCR into one record per CDR3 protein. The sample comprises over 350,000 distinct CDR3 sequences, 20% to 30% of which are singletons, and 8.5% to 9% rests with the top ten. As for this clonotype: Its cognate antigen is unknown.

The chain couples TRBV5-1 to TRBJ2-1; 8 bases align to TRBD1. Sequencing was carried out using PBMCs or a T cell subset sorted from them (not recorded which). This sequence was found in an adult woman who had mild COVID-19 (a few samples of this study predate the infection). Cell type and time point are not known. The CDR3 here is CASSLGTGITYNEQFF. CDR3 bases: TGCGCCAGCAGCTTGGGGACAGGGATTACCTACAATGAGCAGTTCTTC. Looking up the rest from reference TRBV5-1 and TRBJ2-1 gives the full variable domain: KAGVTQTPRYLIKTRGQQVTLSCSPISGHRSVSWYQQTPGQGLQFLFEYFSETQRNKGNFPGRFSGRQFSNSRSEMNVSTLELGDSALYLCASSLGTGITYNEQFFGPGTRLTVL.